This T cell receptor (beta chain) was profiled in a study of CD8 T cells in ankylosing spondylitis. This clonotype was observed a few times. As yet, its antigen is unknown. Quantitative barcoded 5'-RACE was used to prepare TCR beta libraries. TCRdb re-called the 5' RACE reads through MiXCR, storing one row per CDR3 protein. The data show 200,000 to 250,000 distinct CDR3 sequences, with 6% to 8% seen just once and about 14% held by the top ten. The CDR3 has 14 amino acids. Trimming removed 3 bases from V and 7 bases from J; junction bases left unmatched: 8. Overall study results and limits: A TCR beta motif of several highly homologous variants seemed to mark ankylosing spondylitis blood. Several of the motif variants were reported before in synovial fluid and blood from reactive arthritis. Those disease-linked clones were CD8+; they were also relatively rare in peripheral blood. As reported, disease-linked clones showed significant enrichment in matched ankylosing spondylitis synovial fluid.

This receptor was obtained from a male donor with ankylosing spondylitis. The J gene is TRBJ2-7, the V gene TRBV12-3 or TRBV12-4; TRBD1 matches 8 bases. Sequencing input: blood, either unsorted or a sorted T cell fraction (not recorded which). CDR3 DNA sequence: TGTGCCAGCAGTTTGAACAGGGGGATGGGTGAGCAGTACTTC. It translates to CASSLNRGMGEQYF.